A selection of T cell receptor beta chains follows, all from one sample in a study of blood T cell repertoires in COVID-19. Some clones are missing from TCRdb's copy, which holds only in-frame ones; the method was immunoSEQ multiplex PCR. Of roughly 240,000 clones listed, approximately 90% are singletons. Sequencing used PBMCs or T cells enriched from blood (not recorded which). These receptors were taken from a woman aged 30 to 39 with acute COVID-19. Each CDR3 is given with its conserved first and last residue. A D gene is named only where the DNA matches it firmly. A row's size may be missing; if present it is once, few, many or a size class.

clone_size j_call v_call d_call cdr3_aa cdr3_nt
- TRBJ2-1 TRBV27 - CASSLAGSSYNEQFF TGTGCCAGCAGTTTAGCGGGGTCCTCCTACAATGAGCAGTTCTTC
- TRBJ1-4 TRBV19 - CASRSGRVANEKLFF TGTGCCAGCAGATCCGGGAGAGTTGCTAATGAAAAACTGTTTTTT
- TRBJ1-1 TRBV19 TRBD1 CAASVQGAGNTEAFF TGTGCCGCCTCCGTTCAGGGGGCTGGAAACACTGAAGCTTTCTTT
- TRBJ1-6 TRBV2 TRBD1 CASRPGQSFSPLHF TGTGCCAGCAGGCCGGGACAGTCCTTTTCACCCCTCCACTTT
- TRBJ1-6 TRBV30 - CAWADSSARYNSPLHF TGTGCCTGGGCAGACAGTTCCGCTCGGTATAATTCACCCCTCCACTTT
- TRBJ2-5 TRBV4-3 TRBD1 CASSQVAGGEETQYF TGCGCCAGCAGCCAAGTAGCAGGGGGCGAAGAGACCCAGTACTTC
once TRBJ2-7 TRBV7-9 TRBD1 CASSPRTGGFYEQYF TGTGCCAGCAGCCCGAGGACAGGGGGCTTCTACGAGCAGTACTTC
once TRBJ1-5 TRBV7-6 - CASSLETGENQPQHF TGTGCCAGCAGCTTAGAAACAGGAGAGAATCAGCCCCAGCATTTT
once TRBJ2-7 TRBV7-8 TRBD1 CASSREQGGGQYF TGTGCCAGCAGCCGAGAACAGGGGGGAGGGCAGTACTTC
- TRBJ1-2 TRBV27 TRBD1 CASRLRTGYGYTF TGTGCCAGCAGGCTACGGACAGGCTATGGCTACACCTTC
- TRBJ1-2 TRBV2 TRBD1 CASSEASPPSPGGDGYTF TGTGCCAGCAGTGAAGCCTCCCCCCCGTCTCCAGGGGGTGATGGCTACACCTTC
once TRBJ1-6 TRBV5-8 - CASSSPGGLPYNSPLHF TGTGCCAGCAGCTCCCCCGGGGGTCTGCCCTATAATTCACCCCTCCACTTT
- TRBJ1-6 TRBV19 - CASSTQSPGDSPLHF TGTGCCAGTAGTACTCAGAGCCCAGGGGATTCACCCCTCCACTTT
once TRBJ2-3 TRBV12-5 TRBD2 CASGSGTSAQYF TGTGCTAGTGGATCCGGGACTAGCGCGCAGTATTTT
- TRBJ1-1 TRBV6-5 TRBD1 CASSLQGDTEAFF TGTGCCAGCAGCCTACAGGGGGACACTGAAGCTTTCTTT
once TRBJ1-1 TRBV10-3 - CAISLGQNTEAFF TGTGCCATCAGTCTGGGCCAGAACACTGAAGCTTTCTTT
- TRBJ2-1 TRBV7-6 TRBD2 CASSSSSTGLAGNEQFF TGTGCCAGCAGCTCATCCTCTACGGGACTAGCGGGGAATGAGCAGTTCTTC
many TRBJ2-1 TRBV6-2/TRBV6-3 - CASSYLSRRSNEQFF TGTGCCAGCAGTTACTTGTCTAGGCGTTCCAATGAGCAGTTCTTC
- TRBJ1-2 TRBV5-1 TRBD1 CASRGDRDVANYGYTF TGCGCCAGCAGAGGGGACAGGGATGTCGCTAACTATGGCTACACCTTC
- TRBJ1-6 TRBV12-3/TRBV12-4 - CATRGSYNSPLHF TGTGCCACCCGAGGCTCCTATAATTCACCCCTCCACTTT
- TRBJ1-3 TRBV6-5 - CASSYSGRGVGNTIYF TGTGCCAGCAGTTACTCTGGCCGGGGGGTTGGAAACACCATATATTTT
- TRBJ2-4 TRBV19 - CASCPHGGREWGNIQYF TGTGCCAGTTGCCCCCACGGGGGAAGAGAATGGGGGAACATTCAGTACTTC